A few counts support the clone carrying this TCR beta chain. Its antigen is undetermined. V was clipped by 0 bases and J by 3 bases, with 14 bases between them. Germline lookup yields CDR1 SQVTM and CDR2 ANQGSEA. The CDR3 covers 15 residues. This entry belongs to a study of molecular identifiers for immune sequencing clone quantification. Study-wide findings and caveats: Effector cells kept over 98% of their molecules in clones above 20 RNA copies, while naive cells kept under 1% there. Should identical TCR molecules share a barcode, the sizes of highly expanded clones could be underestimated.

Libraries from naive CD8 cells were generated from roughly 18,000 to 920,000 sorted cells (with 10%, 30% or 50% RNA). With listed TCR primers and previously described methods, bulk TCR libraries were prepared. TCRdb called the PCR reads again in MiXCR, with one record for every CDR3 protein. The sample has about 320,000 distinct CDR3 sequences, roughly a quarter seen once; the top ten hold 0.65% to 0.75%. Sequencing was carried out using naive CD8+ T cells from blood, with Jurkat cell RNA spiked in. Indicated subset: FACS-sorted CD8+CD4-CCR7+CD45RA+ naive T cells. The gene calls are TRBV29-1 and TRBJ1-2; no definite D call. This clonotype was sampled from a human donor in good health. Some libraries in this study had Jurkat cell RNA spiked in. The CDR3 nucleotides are TGCAGCGTTGAAGATACTTGGGTTCTGGACTATGGCTACACCTTC. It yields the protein CSVEDTWVLDYGYTF.